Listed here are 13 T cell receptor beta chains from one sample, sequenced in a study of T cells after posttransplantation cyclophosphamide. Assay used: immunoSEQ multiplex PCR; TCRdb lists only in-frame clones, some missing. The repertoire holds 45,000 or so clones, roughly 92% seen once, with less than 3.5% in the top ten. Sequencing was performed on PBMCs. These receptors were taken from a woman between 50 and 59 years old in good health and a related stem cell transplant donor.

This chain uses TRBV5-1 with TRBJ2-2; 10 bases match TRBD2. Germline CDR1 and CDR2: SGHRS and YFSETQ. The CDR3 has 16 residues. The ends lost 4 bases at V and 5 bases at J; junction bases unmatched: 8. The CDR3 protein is CASSPGGAGGTGELFF. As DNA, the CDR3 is TGCGCCAGCAGCCCTGGTGGAGCGGGGGGGACCGGGGAGCTGTTTTTT.

This CDR3 reads CASSSLLTDTQYF. CDR3 in DNA: TGTGCCAGCAGTTCACTACTCACAGATACGCAGTATTTT. The rearrangement uses TRBV27 and TRBJ2-3; D not certain. V lost 4 bases and J lost 2, with 7 bases in between. Germline loops: CDR1 MNHEY, CDR2 SMNVEV (reference sequence). The length of the CDR3 is 13 residues.

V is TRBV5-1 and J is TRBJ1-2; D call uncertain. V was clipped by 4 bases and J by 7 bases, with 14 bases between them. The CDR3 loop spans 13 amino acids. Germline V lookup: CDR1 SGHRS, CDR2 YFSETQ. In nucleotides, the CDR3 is TGCGCCAGCAGCCTGATTGAGGGCGGTGGCTACACCTTC. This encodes CASSLIEGGGYTF.

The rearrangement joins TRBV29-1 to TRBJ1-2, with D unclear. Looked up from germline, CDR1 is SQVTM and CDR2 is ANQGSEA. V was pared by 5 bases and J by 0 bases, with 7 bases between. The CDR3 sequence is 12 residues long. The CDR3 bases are TGCAGCGTTTCAACAACTAACTATGGCTACACCTTC. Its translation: CSVSTTNYGYTF.

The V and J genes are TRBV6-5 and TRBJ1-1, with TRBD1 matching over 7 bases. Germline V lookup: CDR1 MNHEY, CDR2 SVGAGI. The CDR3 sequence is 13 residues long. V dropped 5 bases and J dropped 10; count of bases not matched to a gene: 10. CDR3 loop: CASSDTLRDRAFF. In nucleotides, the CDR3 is TGTGCCAGCAGTGATACACTCCGGGACAGAGCTTTCTTT.

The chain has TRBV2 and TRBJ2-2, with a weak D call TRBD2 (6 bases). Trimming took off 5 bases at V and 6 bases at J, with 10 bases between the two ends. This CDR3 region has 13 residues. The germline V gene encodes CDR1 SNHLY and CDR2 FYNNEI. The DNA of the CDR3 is TGTGCCAGCAGTTCGACTAGGTCCGGGGAGCTGTTTTTT. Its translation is CASSSTRSGELFF.

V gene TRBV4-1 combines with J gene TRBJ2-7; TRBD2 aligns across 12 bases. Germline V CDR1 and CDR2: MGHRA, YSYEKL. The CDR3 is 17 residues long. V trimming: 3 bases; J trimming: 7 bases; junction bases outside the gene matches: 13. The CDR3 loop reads CASSHKTSGSYLGEQYF. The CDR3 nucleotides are TGCGCCAGCAGCCATAAGACTAGCGGGAGCTACTTGGGGGAGCAGTACTTC.

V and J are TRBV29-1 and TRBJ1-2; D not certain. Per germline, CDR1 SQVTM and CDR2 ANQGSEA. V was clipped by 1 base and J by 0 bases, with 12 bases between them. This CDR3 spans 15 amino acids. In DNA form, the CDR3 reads TGCAGCGTTGAAGGATCTAAGGAGACTAACTATGGCTACACCTTC. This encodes CSVEGSKETNYGYTF.

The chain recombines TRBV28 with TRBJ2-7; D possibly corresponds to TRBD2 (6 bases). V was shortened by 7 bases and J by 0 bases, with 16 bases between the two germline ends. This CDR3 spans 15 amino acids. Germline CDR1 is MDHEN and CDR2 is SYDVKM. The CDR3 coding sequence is TGTGCCAGCAAGGGGACTCCTACTAGCTCCTACGAGCAGTACTTC. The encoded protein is CASKGTPTSSYEQYF.

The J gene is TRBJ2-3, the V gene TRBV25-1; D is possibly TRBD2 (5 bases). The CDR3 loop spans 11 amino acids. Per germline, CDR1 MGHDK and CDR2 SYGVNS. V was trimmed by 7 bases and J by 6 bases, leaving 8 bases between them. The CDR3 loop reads CASNRGDTQYF. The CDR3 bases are TGTGCCAGCAATAGAGGGGATACGCAGTATTTT.

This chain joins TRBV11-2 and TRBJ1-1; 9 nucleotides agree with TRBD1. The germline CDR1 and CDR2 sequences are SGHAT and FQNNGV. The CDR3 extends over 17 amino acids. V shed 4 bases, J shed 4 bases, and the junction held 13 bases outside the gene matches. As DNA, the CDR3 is TGTGCCAGCAGCTCTCGCCCCGGGACAGGGTGGGGCACTGAAGCTTTCTTT. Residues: CASSSRPGTGWGTEAFF.

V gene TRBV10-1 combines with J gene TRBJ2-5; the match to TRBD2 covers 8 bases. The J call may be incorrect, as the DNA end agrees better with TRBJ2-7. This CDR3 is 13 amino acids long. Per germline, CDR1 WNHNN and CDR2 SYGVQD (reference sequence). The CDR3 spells CASSVGLAYEQYF. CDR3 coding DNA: TGCGCCAGCAGTGTGGGACTAGCCTACGAGCAGTACTTC.

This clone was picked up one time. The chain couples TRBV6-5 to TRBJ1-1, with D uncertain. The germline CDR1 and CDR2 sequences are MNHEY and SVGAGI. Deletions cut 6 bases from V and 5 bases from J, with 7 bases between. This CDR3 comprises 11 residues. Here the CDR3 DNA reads TGTGCCAGCAGGGCCGGGACTGAAGCTTTCTTT. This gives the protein CASRAGTEAFF.